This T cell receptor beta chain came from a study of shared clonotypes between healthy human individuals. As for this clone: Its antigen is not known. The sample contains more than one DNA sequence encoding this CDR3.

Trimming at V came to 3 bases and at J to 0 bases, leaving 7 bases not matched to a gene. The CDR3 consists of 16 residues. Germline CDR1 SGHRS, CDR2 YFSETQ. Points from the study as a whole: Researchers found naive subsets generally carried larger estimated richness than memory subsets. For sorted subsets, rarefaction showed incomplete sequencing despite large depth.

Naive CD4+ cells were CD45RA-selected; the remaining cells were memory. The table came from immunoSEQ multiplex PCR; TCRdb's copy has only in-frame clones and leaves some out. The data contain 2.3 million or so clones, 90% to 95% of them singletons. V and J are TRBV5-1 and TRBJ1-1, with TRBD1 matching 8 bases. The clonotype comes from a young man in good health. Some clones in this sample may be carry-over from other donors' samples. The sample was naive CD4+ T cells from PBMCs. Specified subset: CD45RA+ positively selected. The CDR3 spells CASSSGTGKMNTEAFF. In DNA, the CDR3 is TGCGCCAGCAGCTCCGGGACAGGTAAAATGAACACTGAAGCTTTCTTT.